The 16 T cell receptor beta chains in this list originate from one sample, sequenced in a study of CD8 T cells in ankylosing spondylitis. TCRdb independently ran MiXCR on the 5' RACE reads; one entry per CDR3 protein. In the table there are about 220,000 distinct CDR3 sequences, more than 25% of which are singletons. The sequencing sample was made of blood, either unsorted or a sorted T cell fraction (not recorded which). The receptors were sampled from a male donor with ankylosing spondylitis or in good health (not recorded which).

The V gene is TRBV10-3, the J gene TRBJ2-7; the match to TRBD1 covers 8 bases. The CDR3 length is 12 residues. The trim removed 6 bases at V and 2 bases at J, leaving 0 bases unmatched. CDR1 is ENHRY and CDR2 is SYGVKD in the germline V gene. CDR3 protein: CAIRGQAYEQYF. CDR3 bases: TGTGCCATCAGGGGACAGGCCTACGAGCAGTACTTC.

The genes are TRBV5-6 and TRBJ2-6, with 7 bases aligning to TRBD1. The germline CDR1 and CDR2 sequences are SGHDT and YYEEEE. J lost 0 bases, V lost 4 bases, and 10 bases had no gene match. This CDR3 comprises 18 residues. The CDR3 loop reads CASSQDRSLRSGANVLTF. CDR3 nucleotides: TGTGCCAGCAGCCAGGACAGGTCCCTACGCTCTGGGGCCAACGTCCTGACTTTC. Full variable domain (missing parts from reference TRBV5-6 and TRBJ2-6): DAGVTQSPTHLIKTRGQQVTLRCSPKSGHDTVSWYQQALGQGPQFIFQYYEEEERQRGNFPDRFSGHQFPNYSSELNVNALLLGDSALYLCASSQDRSLRSGANVLTFGAGSRLTVL.

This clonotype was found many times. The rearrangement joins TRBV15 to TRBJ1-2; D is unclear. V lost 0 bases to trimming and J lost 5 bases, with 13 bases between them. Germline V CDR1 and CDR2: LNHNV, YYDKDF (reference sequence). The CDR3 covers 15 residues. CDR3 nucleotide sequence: TGTGCCACCAGCAGAGATCTCCGGGAGGATTATGGCTACACCTTC. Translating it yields CATSRDLREDYGYTF.

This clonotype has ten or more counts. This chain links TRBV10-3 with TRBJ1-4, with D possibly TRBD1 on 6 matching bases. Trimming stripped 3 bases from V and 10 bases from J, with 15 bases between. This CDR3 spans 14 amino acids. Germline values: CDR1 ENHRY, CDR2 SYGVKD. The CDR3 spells CAISDPRGVGKLFF. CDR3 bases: TGTGCCATCAGTGACCCCAGGGGAGTGGGAAAACTGTTTTTT.

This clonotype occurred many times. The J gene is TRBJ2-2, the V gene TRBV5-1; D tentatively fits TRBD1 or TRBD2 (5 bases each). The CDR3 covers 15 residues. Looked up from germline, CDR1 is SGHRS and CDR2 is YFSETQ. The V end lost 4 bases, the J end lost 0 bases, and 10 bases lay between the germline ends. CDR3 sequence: CASSRGRANTGELFF. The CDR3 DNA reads TGCGCCAGCAGCCGGGGCCGCGCGAACACCGGGGAGCTGTTTTTT.

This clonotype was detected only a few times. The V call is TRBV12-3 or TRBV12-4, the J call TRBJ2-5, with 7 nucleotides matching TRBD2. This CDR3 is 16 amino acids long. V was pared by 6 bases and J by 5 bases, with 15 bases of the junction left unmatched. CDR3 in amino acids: CASRDSGGRALETQYF. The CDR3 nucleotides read TGTGCCAGCAGGGACTCAGGAGGGAGGGCCTTGGAGACCCAGTACTTC.

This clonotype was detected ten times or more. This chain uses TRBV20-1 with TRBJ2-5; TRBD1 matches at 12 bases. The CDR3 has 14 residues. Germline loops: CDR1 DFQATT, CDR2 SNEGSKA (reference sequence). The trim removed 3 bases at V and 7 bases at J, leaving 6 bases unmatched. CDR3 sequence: CSASAGTGGRTQYF. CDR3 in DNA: TGCAGTGCTAGCGCGGGGACAGGGGGCAGGACCCAGTACTTC.

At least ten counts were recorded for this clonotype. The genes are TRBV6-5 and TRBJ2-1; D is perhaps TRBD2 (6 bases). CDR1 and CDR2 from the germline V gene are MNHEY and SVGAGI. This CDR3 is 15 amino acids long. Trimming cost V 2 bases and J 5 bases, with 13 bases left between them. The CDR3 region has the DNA TGTGCCAGCAGTTACGGGACTTCGAGAAACAATGAGCAGTTCTTC. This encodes CASSYGTSRNNEQFF.

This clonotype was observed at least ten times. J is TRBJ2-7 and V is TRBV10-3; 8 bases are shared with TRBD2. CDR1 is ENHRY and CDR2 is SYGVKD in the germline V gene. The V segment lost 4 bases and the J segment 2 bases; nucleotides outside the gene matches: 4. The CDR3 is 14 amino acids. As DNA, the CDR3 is TGTGCCATCAGTGGGGGCGGGGGGACCTACGAGCAGTACTTC. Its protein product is CAISGGGGTYEQYF.

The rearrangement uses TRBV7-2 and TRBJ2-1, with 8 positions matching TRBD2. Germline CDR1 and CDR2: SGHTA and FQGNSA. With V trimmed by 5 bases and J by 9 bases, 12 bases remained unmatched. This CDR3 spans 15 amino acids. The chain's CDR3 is CASSLQGLVGVEQFF. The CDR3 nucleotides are TGTGCCAGCAGCCTCCAGGGACTAGTAGGGGTTGAGCAGTTCTTC.

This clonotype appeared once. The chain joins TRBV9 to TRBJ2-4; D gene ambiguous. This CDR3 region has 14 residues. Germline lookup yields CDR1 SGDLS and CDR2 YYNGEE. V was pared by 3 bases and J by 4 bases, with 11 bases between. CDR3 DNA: TGTGCCAGCAGCGAAGAGGTTGGGAAAAACATTCAGTACTTC. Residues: CASSEEVGKNIQYF.

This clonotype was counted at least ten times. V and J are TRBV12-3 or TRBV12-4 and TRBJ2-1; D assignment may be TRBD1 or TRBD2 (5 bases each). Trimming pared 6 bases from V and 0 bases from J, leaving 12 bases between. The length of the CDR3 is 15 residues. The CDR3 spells CASSQRDGSYNEQFF. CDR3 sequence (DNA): TGTGCCAGCAGCCAAAGGGACGGCTCCTACAATGAGCAGTTCTTC.

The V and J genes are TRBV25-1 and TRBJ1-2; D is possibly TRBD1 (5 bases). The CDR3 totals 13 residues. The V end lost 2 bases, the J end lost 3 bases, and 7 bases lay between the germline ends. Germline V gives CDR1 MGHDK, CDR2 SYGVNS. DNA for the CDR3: TGTGCCAGCAGTGAAGGAGGGGACTATGGCTACACCTTC. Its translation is CASSEGGDYGYTF.

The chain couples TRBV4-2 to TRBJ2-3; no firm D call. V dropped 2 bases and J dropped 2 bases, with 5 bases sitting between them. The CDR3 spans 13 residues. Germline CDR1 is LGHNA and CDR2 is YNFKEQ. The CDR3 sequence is CASSQFSTDTQYF. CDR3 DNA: TGTGCCAGCAGCCAATTTTCCACAGATACGCAGTATTTT.

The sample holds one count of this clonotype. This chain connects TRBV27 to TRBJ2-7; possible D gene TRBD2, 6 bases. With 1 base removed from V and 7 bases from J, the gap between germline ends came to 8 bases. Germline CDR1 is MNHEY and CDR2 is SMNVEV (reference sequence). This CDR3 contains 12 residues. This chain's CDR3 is CASSLWRGEQYF. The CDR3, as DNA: TGTGCCAGCAGTTTATGGCGGGGAGAGCAGTACTTC.

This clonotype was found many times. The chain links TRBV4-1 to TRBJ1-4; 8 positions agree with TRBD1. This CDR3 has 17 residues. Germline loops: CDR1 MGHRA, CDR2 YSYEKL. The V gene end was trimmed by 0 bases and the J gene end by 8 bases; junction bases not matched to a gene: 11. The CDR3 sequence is CASSQDVQGARGEKLFF. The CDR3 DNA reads TGCGCCAGCAGCCAAGATGTCCAGGGGGCGCGGGGGGAAAAACTGTTTTTT.